This T cell receptor (beta chain) was observed in a study of early T cells in non-severe SARS-CoV-2 infection. Study-wide context: The chains were unpaired, and the sequenced material was bulk RNA from unsorted whole blood.

CDR1 is SGHRS, CDR2 YFSETQ, per germline. Trimming took off 0 bases at V and 2 bases at J, with 8 bases between the two ends. The CDR3 spans 14 residues. Study results and caveats: Matching against VDJdb likely underestimated virus-specific expansions, favoring anti-spike CD8.

As for this clonotype: Its antigen remains unknown.

Unique molecular identifiers tagged individual cDNA molecules. TCRdb used MiXCR to reprocess the 5' RACE reads, holding one entry per CDR3 protein. The sample consists of tens of thousands of distinct CDR3 sequences, about 5% of them appearing once. The TCR comes from an adult who was a healthcare worker with PCR-confirmed SARS-CoV-2 infection or an uninfected control (not recorded which). The chain recombines TRBV5-1 with TRBJ1-2; D not resolved. The sequencing sample was made of whole blood. In nucleotides, the CDR3 is TGCGCCAGCAGCTTGGAAGTGGGGAACTATGGCTACACCTTC. Translated: CASSLEVGNYGYTF.